This T cell receptor beta chain originates from a study of OX40 agonist ivuxolimab in advanced cancers. Findings and caveats of the study: Clonal expansion was seen in CD4+ and CD8+ blood T cells by week 6 at 0.1 to 3.0 mg/kg.

The method was immunoSEQ multiplex PCR; TCRdb's version includes in-frame clones alone and lacks a portion of them. This sample has tens of thousands of clones, with 85% to 90% found just once. There are a few counts of this clone. What it binds is not known. The length of the CDR3 is 15 residues. Trimming at V came to 3 bases and at J to 4 bases, leaving 7 bases not matched to a gene. The germline gives CDR1 LNHDA, CDR2 SQIVND (reference sequence). The receptor was derived from an adult with an advanced solid tumor such as melanoma, head and neck, liver or kidney cancer. Sequenced material: CD4+ or CD8+ T cells sorted from blood, taken in a trial of the OX40 agonist ivuxolimab. The V call is TRBV19, the J call TRBJ2-3; 7 bases agree with TRBD2. The CDR3 DNA is TGTGCCAGTAGTATTGATCCGGGAGGATCAGATACGCAGTATTTT. Encoded protein: CASSIDPGGSDTQYF.